The 21 T cell receptor beta chains below come from one sample, sequenced in a study of T cell repertoires in cytomegalovirus infection. TCRdb independently ran MiXCR on the reads; one entry per CDR3 protein. This sample has about 450,000 distinct CDR3 sequences, with roughly 30% found just once. Source material: PBMCs. The receptor set was obtained from a human donor in good health (CMV status not recorded). Some clones in this sample may be carry-over from other donors' samples.

This clonotype was detected ten times or more. This rearrangement joins TRBV7-6 to TRBJ2-1; maybe TRBD2 (6 bases). CDR3 length: 17 amino acids. V was cut by 4 bases and J by 0 bases, with 16 bases left in between. Germline V gives CDR1 SGHVS, CDR2 FNYEAQ. CDR3 amino acids: CASSSLTRSSSYNEQFF. The CDR3 DNA reads TGTGCCAGCAGCTCCTTGACTAGATCAAGCTCCTACAATGAGCAGTTCTTC.

This clonotype was seen many times. The chain has TRBV7-9 and TRBJ2-1, with 8 bases matching TRBD2. This CDR3 comprises 16 residues. Germline CDR1 reads SEHNR; CDR2 reads FQNEAQ (reference sequence). V trimming: 4 bases; J trimming: 0 bases; junction bases outside the gene matches: 5. CDR3 in DNA: TGTGCCAGCAGCTCGGGGGGGTCCAGCTCCTACAATGAGCAGTTCTTC. As protein: CASSSGGSSSYNEQFF.

The chain combines TRBV12-3 or TRBV12-4 with TRBJ2-2; 8 nucleotides line up with TRBD1. This CDR3 spans 16 amino acids. V shed 6 bases, J shed 0 bases, and the junction held 6 bases outside the gene matches. The CDR3 is CASRIQGAPNTGELFF. The CDR3 nucleotides are TGTGCCAGCAGGATTCAGGGGGCGCCGAACACCGGGGAGCTGTTTTTT.

This sequence joins TRBV18 and TRBJ2-5; D uncertain. CDR3 length: 13 amino acids. V was cut by 3 bases and J by 1 base, with 6 bases left in between. CDR1 KGHSH and CDR2 LQKENI come from the germline V gene. The DNA of the CDR3 is TGTGCCAGCTCACCCCAGGCCCAAGAGACCCAGTACTTC. Translating gives CASSPQAQETQYF.

As regards this clonotype: As the CDR3 is not closed by the conserved phenylalanine or tryptophan, this likely results from a read error. The rearrangement links TRBV15 to TRBJ2-1; 7 bases match TRBD2. The CDR3 consists of 15 residues. Per the germline V gene, CDR1 is LNHNV and CDR2 is YYDKDF (reference sequence). V was pared by 2 bases and J by 5 bases, with 6 bases of the junction left unmatched. CDR3 in amino acids: CATSRYGGEHNEQFL. DNA for the CDR3: TGTGCCACCAGCAGATATGGGGGGGAGCACAATGAGCAGTTCTTA.

The sample holds a few counts of this clonotype. The rearrangement uses TRBV19 and TRBJ2-2, with a weak D call TRBD2 (5 bases). CDR1 is LNHDA and CDR2 is SQIVND in the germline V gene (reference sequence). V lost 5 bases and J lost 2, with 18 bases in between. The CDR3 sequence is 17 residues long. CDR3 residues: CASSPWGEEVNTGELFF. CDR3 in DNA: TGTGCCAGTAGTCCCTGGGGAGAGGAGGTTAACACCGGGGAGCTGTTTTTT.

To note about this clonotype: The CDR3 does not close with the conserved phenylalanine or tryptophan, likely indicating a read error. This chain joins TRBV12-3 or TRBV12-4 and TRBJ1-4; no reliable D call. V was trimmed by 3 bases and J by 2 bases, leaving 16 bases between them. This CDR3 is built from 17 residues. For the CDR3, the DNA is TGTGCCAGCAGTTTCTTGGGAGGAGGAGCGACTAATGAAAAACTGTTTTAT. Amino acid sequence: CASSFLGGGATNEKLFY.

This clonotype was recorded at least ten times. The chain links TRBV7-2 to TRBJ1-4, with D possibly being TRBD1 (5 bases). Looked up from germline, CDR1 is SGHTA and CDR2 is FQGNSA. The CDR3 has 17 residues. V was pared by 0 bases and J by 5 bases, with 16 bases between. The chain's CDR3 is CASSLAEGGVTNEKLFF. The CDR3 DNA reads as TGTGCCAGCAGCTTAGCGGAGGGAGGGGTCACCAATGAAAAACTGTTTTTT.

This clonotype has more than one count but fewer than ten. The CDR3 here is CASSSGPEETQYF. The CDR3 DNA is TGCGCCAGCAGCTCGGGTCCTGAAGAGACCCAGTACTTC. The chain is built from TRBV5-1 and TRBJ2-5; D uncertain. V dropped 3 bases and J dropped 3 bases, with 9 bases sitting between them. Per germline, CDR1 SGHRS and CDR2 YFSETQ. The CDR3 sequence is 13 residues long.

This clonotype was seen a few times. The chain recombines TRBV7-6 with TRBJ2-2; no reliable D call. CDR1 is SGHVS, CDR2 FNYEAQ, per germline. This CDR3 is built from 16 residues. The V end was cut by 5 bases, the J end by 4 bases, with 17 bases between. The CDR3 here is CASSPSAGLSTGELFF. The CDR3 DNA is TGTGCCAGCAGCCCCTCGGCCGGGTTGAGCACCGGGGAGCTGTTTTTT.

On this clonotype: At one end, the junction sequence differs from germline, possibly due to a read error. The V and J genes are TRBV15 and TRBJ2-3; 9 nucleotides line up with TRBD1. The CDR3 covers 16 residues. CDR1 LNHNV and CDR2 YYDKDF come from the germline V gene (reference sequence). The CDR3 DNA sequence: TGTGCAACCAGCAGACAAGCGGGACAGGGATCGGATACGACGTATTTT. It yields the protein CATSRQAGQGSDTTYF.

The chain employs TRBV7-2 and TRBJ2-7, with D possibly TRBD2 on 5 matching bases. V was cut by 2 bases and J by 6 bases, with 11 bases left in between. The CDR3 runs 13 residues. Germline V CDR1 and CDR2: SGHTA, FQGNSA. CDR3 in amino acids: CASSLPGGAEQYF. CDR3 bases: TGTGCCAGCAGCTTACCCGGAGGAGCCGAGCAGTACTTC.

V gene TRBV24-1 combines with J gene TRBJ2-5; 7 bases line up with TRBD1. The germline gives CDR1 KGHDR, CDR2 SFDVKD. This CDR3 comprises 14 residues. Trimming cost V 3 bases and J 5 bases; bases outside gene matches: 5. The CDR3 protein is CATSDLTGEETQYF. The CDR3 DNA is TGTGCCACCAGTGATCTCACAGGGGAGGAGACCCAGTACTTC.

This clonotype appeared many times. This chain joins TRBV7-2 and TRBJ2-7; D perhaps matches TRBD1 (6 bases). Per the germline V gene, CDR1 is SGHTA and CDR2 is FQGNSA. V was trimmed by 1 base and J by 5 bases, leaving 12 bases between them. The CDR3 has 14 amino acids. The CDR3 region is CASSLDTGYNEQYF. In DNA form, the CDR3 reads TGTGCCAGCAGCTTAGATACAGGGTACAACGAGCAGTACTTC. Variable domain in full (rest from reference TRBV7-2 and TRBJ2-7): GAGVSQSPSNKVTEKGKDVELRCDPISGHTALYWYRQSLGQGLEFLIYFQGNSAPDKSGLPSDRFSAERTGGSVSTLTIQRTQQEDSAVYLCASSLDTGYNEQYFGPGTRLTVT.

This clonotype was detected ten times or more. V usage is TRBV7-6 and J usage is TRBJ2-1; 9 bases agree with TRBD2. The trim removed 4 bases at V and 6 bases at J, leaving 13 bases unmatched. This CDR3 has 17 amino acids. CDR1 is SGHVS, CDR2 FNYEAQ, per germline. The CDR3 loop is CASSSAVGGGAGNEQFF. CDR3 DNA: TGTGCCAGCAGCTCAGCCGTCGGCGGGGGGGCCGGCAATGAGCAGTTCTTC.

This clonotype was picked up a small number of times. The chain is built from TRBV15 and TRBJ1-1; D gene ambiguous. The CDR3 runs 13 residues. Germline CDR1 and CDR2: LNHNV and YYDKDF (reference sequence). V was shortened by 0 bases and J by 7 bases, with 9 bases between the two germline ends. Written as DNA, the CDR3 is TGTGCCACCAGCAGAGATACAGCGAGTGAAGCTTTCTTT. Its translation is CATSRDTASEAFF.

The chain has TRBV6-1 and TRBJ2-7, with a tentative D call TRBD1 (6 bases). Germline-derived CDR1 and CDR2 are MNHNS and SASEGT. This CDR3 is 15 amino acids long. The V end lost 6 bases, the J end lost 3 bases, and 18 bases lay between the germline ends. CDR3 in DNA: TGTGCCAGCAGCGTATCCGGGATAGGGGGCTACGAGCAGTACTTC. It specifies CASSVSGIGGYEQYF.

This clonotype was seen only a few times. The chain has TRBV20-1 and TRBJ2-2; D ambiguous. Germline V gene sequence: CDR1 DFQATT, CDR2 SNEGSKA (reference sequence). The CDR3 is made up of 15 amino acids. V lost 0 bases to trimming and J lost 4 bases, with 12 bases between them. CDR3 in DNA: TGCAGTGCTAGAGAATCCCCACGAGGCACCGGGGAGCTGTTTTTT. Its translation is CSARESPRGTGELFF.

For this clonotype: One end of the junction is discordant with germline, which a read error may explain. In DNA, the CDR3 is TGTGCCAGCAGCTTGGATCAGGGCCCCGCTGGAAACACCATATATTTT. Amino acid sequence: CASSLDQGPAGNTIYF. The chain recombines TRBV5-3 with TRBJ1-3; a weak D match, TRBD1 (5 bases). TRBV5-3 is given ORF status, its function remaining uncertain. CDR3 length: 16 residues.

This clonotype was detected a few times. The chain recombines TRBV6-1 with TRBJ2-7, with no clear D. Germline V lookup: CDR1 MNHNS, CDR2 SASEGT. V shed 7 bases and J shed 4 bases, with 5 bases lying between them. CDR3 length: 10 residues. The CDR3 nucleotides are TGTGCCAGCACTAATTACGAGCAGTACTTC. Translated: CASTNYEQYF.

In regard to this clonotype: A read error may explain this, as a much larger clone is one base away. This chain connects TRBV4-1 to TRBJ1-1; D not resolved. Trimming removed 1 base at V and 5 bases at J, with 17 bases between. The CDR3 is 16 amino acids. The germline gives CDR1 MGHRA, CDR2 YSYEKL. The CDR3 is CASSQVVESPVTEAFF. The CDR3 nucleotides are TGCGCCAGCAGCCAAGTGGTCGAGAGTCCGGTGACTGAAGCTTTCTTT.